What follows is one TCR beta chain and its context. This record comes from a study of blood T cells in healthy people across ages. From germline, CDR1 is SGHRS and CDR2 YFSETQ. J gave up 6 bases and V 0 bases, and 6 bases lay outside the gene matches. The CDR3 has 15 amino acids. Through a sample-barcoded 5' primer and a J-beta primer mix, a second PCR was run for roughly 6 to 11 cycles. TCRdb called the 5' RACE reads again in MiXCR, with one record for every CDR3 protein. The data hold about 800,000 distinct CDR3 sequences, with roughly 25% observed a single time. These records were also assigned to another study, of T cells of mothers and their children. In that study: For each mother, over 8 million TCR beta CDR3 reads were obtained, and for each child, 2.5 million to 3 million.

The specimen was blood. The clonotype originates from a boy younger than 18 in good health. The genes are TRBV5-1 and TRBJ2-1; TRBD1 agrees at 7 bases. Written as DNA, the CDR3 is TGCGCCAGCAGCTTGGAACAGGGGAAGGGCAATGAGCAGTTCTTC. As protein: CASSLEQGKGNEQFF.